The source of this T cell receptor (beta chain) is a study of blood T cell repertoires in COVID-19. Turning to the study itself: Samples of COVID-19 (acute and convalescent) were obtained from the United States, Italy and Spain.

The study recruited people aged about 18 to 89 years across about two dozen US areas. Clinical history as reported by participants underpinned cohort assignment. The CDR3 runs 16 residues. After removal of 0 bases from V and 6 bases from J, the junction contained 8 bases not matched to a gene. The germline gives CDR1 SGDLS, CDR2 YYNGEE. The table came from immunoSEQ multiplex PCR; TCRdb's copy has only in-frame clones and leaves some out. In the table there are under 200,000 clones, roughly 82% of which are singletons. The specimen was PBMCs or T cells enriched from blood (not recorded which). This chain connects TRBV9 to TRBJ1-4, with 7 bases that match TRBD1. This clonotype originated in a woman aged 55-69 years with acute COVID-19. CDR3 sequence reads: CASSVGLGGSDEKLFF. As DNA, the CDR3 is TGTGCCAGCAGCGTAGGCCTAGGGGGCTCGGATGAAAAACTGTTTTTT. Full variable domain (missing parts from reference TRBV9 and TRBJ1-4): DSGVTQTPKHLITATGQRVTLRCSPRSGDLSVYWYQQSLDQGLQFLIQYYNGEERAKGNILERFSAQQFPDLHSELNLSSLELGDSALYFCASSVGLGGSDEKLFFGSGTQLSVL.